This TCR beta chain emerged from a study of blood T cells in healthy people across ages. Notes on the study in general: With naive T cell percentage, TCR beta diversity showed a strong correlation. Per million T cells, TCR beta diversity dropped about linearly as age rose.

With 3 bases removed from V and 12 bases from J, the gap between germline ends came to 17 bases. Germline CDR1 is MGHDK and CDR2 is SYGVNS. This CDR3 contains 13 residues. Each donor's blood draw was ten milliliters of peripheral blood. The sample holds one count of this clonotype. Its specificity is unknown. A sample-barcoded 5' primer and a J-beta primer mix were used in a second PCR of roughly 7 to 12 cycles. TCRdb itself ran the 5' RACE reads through MiXCR, one entry per CDR3 protein. The repertoire has around 850,000 distinct CDR3 sequences, 36% of them found once; the top ten carry around 13%. The chain couples TRBV25-1 to TRBJ1-2; no reliable D call. The receptor comes from a man between 18 and 35 years old in good health. The sample was blood. CDR3 sequence (DNA): TGTGCCAGCAGTGATAGAGGGAAATTGGGCCACACCTTC. It translates to CASSDRGKLGHTF.